The clone carrying this TCR beta chain was found a few times. The protocol was immunoSEQ multiplex PCR, while the TCRdb copy is restricted to in-frame clones and leaves out a portion. The sample has around 50,000 clones; around nine tenths are singletons. This entry belongs to a study of T cell changes during pregnancy in multiple sclerosis. The CDR3 spans 14 residues. Germline assignment: CDR1 MNHEY and CDR2 SVGAGI. V lost 6 bases and J lost 1; bases outside the gene matches: 5. This clonotype was obtained from a female donor with multiple sclerosis, enrolled in a pregnancy study. The source was CD4+ T cells from peripheral blood mononuclear cells, collected in the third trimester of pregnancy. The rearrangement joins TRBV6-5 to TRBJ2-7; 8 bases are shared with TRBD2. In nucleotides, the CDR3 is TGTGCCAGCAGCGTTAGCGGGGAGTCCTACGAGCAGTACTTC. As protein: CASSVSGESYEQYF.